This T cell receptor (beta chain) came from a study of T-cell reconstitution after alpha-beta-depleted transplantation in children. For TCRbeta, the library was prepared with unique molecular identifiers. One entry per CDR3 protein results from TCRdb running MiXCR on the PCR reads. The sample records about 210,000 distinct CDR3 sequences, roughly a sixth being singletons. V lost 5 bases and J lost 2, with 13 bases in between. Germline lookup yields CDR1 LGHDT and CDR2 YNNKEL (reference sequence). The length of the CDR3 is 14 residues. In this sample, this clonotype turned up a few times. This sequence joins TRBV3-1 and TRBJ2-7; TRBD1 or TRBD2 may be the D gene (5 bases each). Material: PBMCs, mostly from graft donor cells, obtained 360 days after TCRalphabeta/CD19-depleted stem cell transplant. The TCR was taken from a male patient between 2 and 9 years old who had a stem cell transplant for acute lymphoblastic leukemia, so the T cells may come from the graft donor. CDR3 in amino acids: CASSGGTKPYEQYF. The DNA of the CDR3 is TGTGCCAGCAGCGGGGGTACGAAGCCCTACGAGCAGTACTTC.